Listed below are T cell receptor beta chains from one sample, sequenced in a study of cytomegalovirus exposure and HLA in healthy donors. This table comes from immunoSEQ multiplex PCR, and its TCRdb copy is limited to in-frame clones, with some not included. The repertoire consists of about 100,000 clones, with around 80% occurring once and the leading ten covering under 0.8%. The sample was PBMCs. The receptors were gathered from a woman in her sixties in good health and CMV-seronegative. Both conserved end residues are part of each CDR3. D genes are given only for firm matches. Clone size, where shown, is once, few, many, or a class for clones that have expanded.

size,V,J,D,DNA,CDR3
-,TRBV6-1,TRBJ2-7,-,TGTGCCAGCAGTGAAGGACTAGGCTTCGAGCAGTACTTC,CASSEGLGFEQYF
once,TRBV19,TRBJ1-1,-,TGTGCCAGTAGTCTGGGCGGGGGGAACACTGAAGCTTTCTTT,CASSLGGGNTEAFF
-,TRBV5-1,TRBJ1-1,TRBD1,TGCGCCAGCAGCCCACAGGACAGGGGCCGCGCTGAAGCTTTCTTT,CASSPQDRGRAEAFF
-,TRBV7-2,TRBJ1-2,-,TGTGCCAGCAGCTTAGCGAGCATAAACTATGGCTACACCTTC,CASSLASINYGYTF
-,TRBV4-3,TRBJ2-3,TRBD1,TGCGCCAGCAGCCAAGATGGCAGGGGGCACACAGATACGCAGTATTTT,CASSQDGRGHTDTQYF
-,TRBV11-2,TRBJ1-1,-,TGTGCCAGCAGTCGTCGGACAGAAGAAGCTTTCTTT,CASSRRTEEAFF
-,TRBV6-1,TRBJ1-5,-,TGTGCCAGCAGCCTGGACAGCGAATGGAATCAGCCCCAGCATTTT,CASSLDSEWNQPQHF
-,TRBV5-1,TRBJ2-4,-,TGCGCCAGCAGCTTGGAGGGAGCGGGCGCACAAATAGACATTCAGTACTTC,CASSLEGAGAQIDIQYF
-,TRBV6-5,TRBJ1-1,-,TGTGCCAGCAGTTACTCGGCAGGGAGGGGCACTGAAGCTTTCTTT,CASSYSAGRGTEAFF
-,TRBV25-1,TRBJ2-1,TRBD2,TGTGCCAGCAGTGAAGCGGGAGGAGCCTACAATGAGCAGTTCTTC,CASSEAGGAYNEQFF
-,TRBV28,TRBJ1-4,-,TGTGCCAGCAGTAGAGGCGGCAGGGGTGATGAAAAACTGTTTTTT,CASSRGGRGDEKLFF
-,TRBV6-6,TRBJ2-1,TRBD2,TGTGCCAGCGGACTAGCGGGAGACAGTGAGCAGTTCTTC,CASGLAGDSEQFF
-,TRBV15,TRBJ1-1,-,TGTGCCACCAGCAGAGATCTTACAGGGACTGAAGCTTTCTTT,CATSRDLTGTEAFF
-,TRBV7-2,TRBJ1-2,-,TGTGCCAGCAGCTTAGGGGGCGTTTATGGCTACACCTTC,CASSLGGVYGYTF
-,TRBV19,TRBJ2-5,TRBD2,TGTGCCAGTAAAACTAGCGCTGACCAAGAGACCCAGTACTTC,CASKTSADQETQYF
-,TRBV7-2,TRBJ2-1,TRBD2,TGTGCCAGCAGCTTACAAATCGGGGGGGCAAATGAGCAGTTCTTC,CASSLQIGGANEQFF
-,TRBV27,TRBJ1-3,TRBD1,TGTGCCAGCAGTTCAGGGGGGCGGCCTAACACCATATATTTT,CASSSGGRPNTIYF
-,TRBV10-2,TRBJ2-7,-,TGCGCCAGCAGTGACCATATCAGCGGGACACCCTACGAGCAGTACTTC,CASSDHISGTPYEQYF
-,TRBV2,TRBJ1-4,TRBD1,TGTGCCAGCAGTGACGGACAGGGATACGAAAAACTGTTTTTT,CASSDGQGYEKLFF
-,TRBV6-1,TRBJ2-7,-,TGTGCCAGCAAGTGGAGAAGCTCCTACGAGCAGTACTTC,CASKWRSSYEQYF
-,TRBV7-9,TRBJ2-1,TRBD2,TGTGCCAGCAGCTTAGCGCAAGCGGGAGGATACAATGAGCAGTTCTTC,CASSLAQAGGYNEQFF
-,TRBV10-1,TRBJ2-3,-,TGCGCCAGCGCCCCAGGGCAACTCACAGATACGCAGTATTTT,CASAPGQLTDTQYF
-,TRBV7-2,TRBJ1-2,-,TGTGCCAGCAGCTTATGGGCAGGGCAGAACTATGGCTACACCTTC,CASSLWAGQNYGYTF
-,TRBV7-7,TRBJ2-5,-,TGTGCCAGCAGCCAATCACGGGGTCCCGCGGGAGAGACCCAGTACTTC,CASSQSRGPAGETQYF
-,TRBV9,TRBJ1-2,-,TGTGCCAGCAGCGTGGGGCAGTATGGCTACACCTTC,CASSVGQYGYTF
-,TRBV27,TRBJ1-6,-,TGTGCCAGCAGTTACGAGGGACTGTCTAATTCACCCCTCCACTTT,CASSYEGLSNSPLHF
-,TRBV6-1,TRBJ1-3,-,TGTGCCAGCAGGTTGGTCGAGACAGCTGGAAACACCATATATTTT,CASRLVETAGNTIYF
once,TRBV2,TRBJ2-7,-,TGTGCCAGCAGCAATACAGGTACAAGCTCCTACGAGCAGTACTTC,CASSNTGTSSYEQYF
-,TRBV5-1,TRBJ1-1,TRBD1,TGCGCCAGCAGCCCGGACAGGGACGTCGGTAGCACTGAAGCTTTCTTT,CASSPDRDVGSTEAFF
-,TRBV7-2,TRBJ1-4,TRBD1,TGTGCCAGCAGCCAGACCGGGACAGGTATTGGTGAAAAACTGTTTTTT,CASSQTGTGIGEKLFF
once,TRBV7-9,TRBJ1-2,-,TGTGCCAGCAGCCCTGGAGGGGAAGGCGGCTACACCTTC,CASSPGGEGGYTF
-,TRBV10-2,TRBJ1-4,-,TGCGCCAGCACCCCTGGGGCCGGGAATGAAAAACTGTTTTTT,CASTPGAGNEKLFF
-,TRBV5-4,TRBJ2-3,TRBD2,TGTGCCAGCAGCTTGGTTGCGGGAGGCACAGATACGCAGTATTTT,CASSLVAGGTDTQYF
-,TRBV5-1,TRBJ2-7,TRBD1,TGCGCCAGCAGCCTCGGGACAGCAGACTACGAGCAGTACTTC,CASSLGTADYEQYF
once,TRBV14,TRBJ2-1,-,TGTGCCAGCAGGCGCACCGGGACCCGGAGGGATGAGCAGTTCTTC,CASRRTGTRRDEQFF
-,TRBV6-5,TRBJ1-1,-,TGTGCCAGCAGTTACTCCGGGACAAATTATGGTGAAGCTTTCTTT,CASSYSGTNYGEAFF
-,TRBV7-6,TRBJ2-7,TRBD1,TGTGCCAGCAGCCCAGGACAGGGCAGCGAGCAGTACTTC,CASSPGQGSEQYF
-,TRBV2,TRBJ1-5,-,TGTGCCAGCAGTGACGGTCAGGATAGCAATCAGCCCCAGCATTTT,CASSDGQDSNQPQHF
once,TRBV6-5,TRBJ2-7,TRBD1,TGTGCCAGCAGTTCTCGGACAGGGTACTACGAGCAGTACTTC,CASSSRTGYYEQYF
-,TRBV5-1,TRBJ2-7,-,TGCGCCAGCAGCTTGGGTACTAGCAGTTCCTACGAGCAGTACTTC,CASSLGTSSSYEQYF
-,TRBV2,TRBJ1-1,-,TGTGCCAGCGGGAAAAACAGGGAGATTGAAGCTTTCTTT,CASGKNREIEAFF
-,TRBV5-4,TRBJ2-3,TRBD1,TGTGCCAGCAGCCGCCCAGAAGGGACAGCAGATACGCAGTATTTT,CASSRPEGTADTQYF
-,TRBV19,TRBJ1-5,TRBD1,TGTGCCAGTAGTATAGGGGACAGGGGGTTTGATCAGCCCCAGCATTTT,CASSIGDRGFDQPQHF
-,TRBV28,TRBJ1-1,TRBD1,TGTGCCAGCAGCCCTGGGACAGTAGTACTCACTGAAGCTTTCTTT,CASSPGTVVLTEAFF
few,TRBV11-3,TRBJ2-7,TRBD1,TGTGCCAGCAGCCCTCGGACAGGGAGAGGGGTCGGCGAGCAGTACTTC,CASSPRTGRGVGEQYF
-,TRBV30,TRBJ1-4,TRBD1,TGTGCCTGGACTGGGGACAGCGCAACTAATGAAAAACTGTTTTTT,CAWTGDSATNEKLFF